This passage covers 13 T cell receptor beta chains from one sample sequenced in a study of blood T cell repertoires in COVID-19. Data came from immunoSEQ multiplex PCR; TCRdb stores just in-frame clones and leaves some out. The sample carries fewer than 300,000 clones, roughly 80% recorded once. Sequencing was performed on PBMCs or T cells enriched from blood (not recorded which). These receptor sequences come from a man between 40 and 49 years old who had been exposed to COVID-19.

As concerns this clone: Other nucleotide sequences from this sample produce the same CDR3. V and J are TRBV24-1 and TRBJ2-7, with D unclear. Trimming stripped 3 bases from V and 3 bases from J, with 5 bases between. Germline V gene lookup returns CDR1 KGHDR and CDR2 SFDVKD. The length of the CDR3 is 12 residues. The CDR3 DNA reads as TGTGCCACCAGTGATAGAGGCTACGAGCAGTACTTC. Translated: CATSDRGYEQYF.

This clone showed up just a few times. V gene TRBV18 combines with J gene TRBJ1-1; no reliable D call. The germline gives CDR1 KGHSH, CDR2 LQKENI. V lost 5 bases to trimming and J lost 3 bases, with 13 bases between them. The CDR3 sequence is 14 residues long. This CDR3 is CASSTLEVDTEAFF. CDR3 sequence (DNA): TGTGCCAGCTCAACATTGGAGGTGGACACTGAAGCTTTCTTT.

Points on this clone: Different DNA sequences within this sample yield the same CDR3. The rearrangement links TRBV27 to TRBJ2-7; 7 bases align to TRBD2. Germline V gene lookup returns CDR1 MNHEY and CDR2 SMNVEV (reference sequence). The CDR3 is made up of 14 amino acids. V shed 3 bases and J 4 bases; nucleotides not matched to a gene: 6. Written as DNA, the CDR3 is TGTGCCAGCAGTTTCGGCGGGAGTAGTTACGAGCAGTACTTC. Translated, it gives CASSFGGSSYEQYF.

This clone was detected a few times. The chain links TRBV29-1 to TRBJ1-2; possible D gene TRBD1, 6 bases. From germline, CDR1 is SQVTM and CDR2 ANQGSEA. The CDR3 has 15 amino acids. The V end was cut by 6 bases, the J end by 8 bases, with 25 bases between. The CDR3 coding sequence is TGCAGCGTAATAAGGACAGAGATACGATTCCGGGGCTACACCTTC. Translation: CSVIRTEIRFRGYTF. Looking up the rest from reference TRBV29-1 and TRBJ1-2 gives the full variable domain: SAVISQKPSRDICQRGTSLTIQCQVDSQVTMMFWYRQQPGQSLTLIATANQGSEATYESGFVIDKFPISRPNLTFSTLTVSNMSPEDSSIYLCSVIRTEIRFRGYTFGSGTRLTVV.

This chain uses TRBV6-5 with TRBJ1-2; the D gene is possibly TRBD1 (5 bases). Germline CDR1 is MNHEY and CDR2 is SVGAGI. The ends were cut back, 6 bases at V and 8 bases at J, with 16 bases in the middle. This CDR3 has 13 amino acids. The CDR3 here is CASSFSREDGYTF. CDR3 nucleotides: TGTGCCAGCAGCTTCAGCAGGGAGGACGGCTACACCTTC.

This clone came up a few times. The chain employs TRBV11-3 and TRBJ2-2; D unclear. The V gene lost 0 bases and the J gene lost 4 bases, with 9 bases spanning the gap. Germline-derived CDR1 and CDR2 are SGHNT and YENEEA. The CDR3 consists of 15 residues. CDR3 DNA sequence: TGTGCCAGCAGCTTAGAGGGCAGAGCCACCGGGGAGCTGTTTTTT. Translated: CASSLEGRATGELFF.

The chain carries TRBV27 and TRBJ1-1; D call uncertain. This CDR3 is 14 amino acids long. Deletions cut 4 bases from V and 1 base from J, with 10 bases between. Germline loops: CDR1 MNHEY, CDR2 SMNVEV (reference sequence). As DNA, the CDR3 is TGTGCCAGCAGTTCACGGACTGGGAACACTGAAGCTTTCTTT. It codes for CASSSRTGNTEAFF.

The rearrangement links TRBV30 to TRBJ1-6; 7 bases are a match to TRBD1. Unmatched junction bases numbered 3, after V lost 3 bases and J lost 1 base. This CDR3 region has 15 residues. Germline values: CDR1 GTSNPN, CDR2 SVGIG (reference sequence). The CDR3 protein is CAWSQGVSYNSPLHF. For the CDR3, the DNA is TGTGCCTGGAGCCAGGGGGTTTCCTATAATTCACCCCTCCACTTT. The whole variable domain, remainder taken from reference TRBV30 and TRBJ1-6, is SQTIHQWPATLVQPVGSPLSLECTVEGTSNPNLYWYRQAAGRGLQLLFYSVGIGQISSEVPQNLSASRPQDRQFILSSKKLLLSDSGFYLCAWSQGVSYNSPLHFGNGTRLTVT.

V gene TRBV19 combines with J gene TRBJ2-1, with D hard to call. Germline CDR1 is LNHDA and CDR2 is SQIVND (reference sequence). The CDR3 has 18 amino acids. V lost 1 base and J lost 4, with 20 bases in between. Here the CDR3 DNA reads TGTGCCAGTAGTATAGCCGCTCACCGCATTAGTCCTTACAATGAGCAGTTCTTC. Its translation: CASSIAAHRISPYNEQFF. Filled out from reference TRBV19 and TRBJ2-1, the complete variable domain reads DGGITQSPKYLFRKEGQNVTLSCEQNLNHDAMYWYRQDPGQGLRLIYYSQIVNDFQKGDIAEGYSVSREKKESFPLTVTSAQKNPTAFYLCASSIAAHRISPYNEQFFGPGTRLTVL.

The V gene is TRBV19, the J gene TRBJ2-1; D possibly corresponds to TRBD2 (5 bases). With 0 bases removed from V and 9 bases from J, the gap between germline ends came to 12 bases. CDR3 length: 14 residues. The germline V gene encodes CDR1 LNHDA and CDR2 SQIVND (reference sequence). The CDR3, as DNA: TGTGCCAGTAGTATAGACCCCGCTAGCACTGAGCAGTTCTTC. Protein sequence: CASSIDPASTEQFF.

The rearrangement links TRBV5-1 to TRBJ1-1, with D perhaps TRBD1 (5 bases). The length of the CDR3 is 13 residues. V gave up 2 bases and J gave up 1 base, with 6 bases separating them. Germline lookup yields CDR1 SGHRS and CDR2 YFSETQ. CDR3 nucleotides: TGCGCCAGCAGCTTAGGGGAGAACACTGAAGCTTTCTTT. It yields the protein CASSLGENTEAFF.

This chain connects TRBV25-1 to TRBJ1-2; 7 bases fit TRBD1. This CDR3 is 14 amino acids long. Trimming took 6 bases from V and 4 from J; bases not matched to a gene: 8. CDR1 MGHDK and CDR2 SYGVNS come from the germline V gene. The chain's CDR3 is CASSVKDRSYGYTF. For the CDR3, the DNA is TGTGCCAGCAGCGTTAAGGACAGGAGCTATGGCTACACCTTC.

The rearrangement uses TRBV7-9 and TRBJ1-4; 7 nucleotides match TRBD1. The V segment lost 1 base and the J segment 6 bases; nucleotides outside the gene matches: 2. Germline values: CDR1 SEHNR, CDR2 FQNEAQ (reference sequence). The CDR3 sequence is 14 residues long. The CDR3 reads CASSLGQGDEKLFF. The CDR3 DNA is TGTGCCAGCAGCTTAGGACAGGGTGATGAAAAACTGTTTTTT.